These T cell receptor beta chains were read from a single sample in a study of metastatic and nonmetastatic thyroid tumors. From the PCR reads, TCRdb re-called clones with MiXCR. The sample has 30,000 to 40,000 clones, approximately 15% seen once; the top ten hold about a fifth. Sequencing used blood. These receptors were taken from a male donor with papillary thyroid cancer or a benign thyroid nodule (not recorded which). Some clones in this sample may be carry-over from other donors' samples. CDR3s include the opening cysteine and the closing phenylalanine or tryptophan. D genes are given only for firm matches. The size entry is marked missing in some rows and otherwise reads once, few, many or a size class.

>TRBV27|NA|TRBJ2-2|NA
CASSVYTGEMFF
TGTGCCAGCAGTGTTTATACCGGGGAGATGTTTTTT
>TRBV5-6|NA|TRBJ2-2|many
CASSGGLRTGELFF
TGTGCCAGCTCCGGGGGTCTCCGCACCGGGGAGCTGTTTTTT
>TRBV15|TRBD1|TRBJ1-1|many
CATSRGGTAEAFF
TGTGCCACCAGCAGAGGAGGGACAGCCGAAGCTTTCTTT
>TRBV12-3/TRBV12-4|NA|TRBJ2-1|many
CASSFSAGDPIREQFF
TGTGCCAGCAGTTTTTCGGCGGGTGACCCTATTAGGGAGCAGTTCTTC
>TRBV20-1|NA|TRBJ2-1|many
CSAPPGGSVTEGQSKFF
TGCAGTGCTCCTCCCGGGGGGAGCGTCACTGAGGGACAAAGTAAGTTCTTC
>TRBV4-3|NA|TRBJ2-1|many
CASSQDHRDGLYNEQFF
TGCGCCAGCAGCCAGGATCACCGGGACGGACTTTACAATGAGCAGTTCTTC
>TRBV5-1|NA|TRBJ2-7|many
CASSSQGGAYEQYF
TGCGCCAGCAGCTCCCAGGGGGGGGCCTACGAGCAGTACTTC
>TRBV19|NA|TRBJ1-2|many
CASSMGEGWTYGYTF
TGTGCCAGTAGTATGGGGGAGGGTTGGACCTATGGCTACACCTTC
>TRBV13|TRBD1|TRBJ1-2|once
CASSSPGQTIDGYTF
TGTGCCAGCAGCTCACCGGGACAGACTATTGATGGCTACACCTTC
>TRBV11-1|NA|TRBJ2-2|many
CASSEGPIPNTGELFF
TGTGCCAGCTCGGAGGGTCCAATACCGAACACCGGGGAGCTGTTTTTT
>TRBV20-1|NA|TRBJ1-1|many
CSARDRLVGTEAFF
TGCAGTGCTAGAGACCGTTTGGTAGGCACTGAAGCTTTCTTT
>TRBV6-1|NA|TRBJ2-7|many
CASSTNGITYEQYF
TGTGCCAGCAGTACAAATGGTATCACCTACGAGCAGTACTTC
>TRBV19|NA|TRBJ1-5|many
CASSNTGLGNNQPQHF
TGTGCCAGTAGTAATACAGGGCTAGGGAACAATCAGCCCCAGCATTTT
>TRBV19|TRBD1|TRBJ1-2|many
CASSVTGDARIIYGYTF
TGTGCCAGTAGTGTGACAGGGGATGCCAGAATCATCTATGGCTACACCTTC
>TRBV20-1|NA|TRBJ2-2|many
CSARVTGTGELFF
TGCAGTGCTAGAGTCACGGGCACCGGGGAGCTGTTTTTT
>TRBV2|TRBD1|TRBJ1-6|many
CASTGTGDNSPLHF
TGTGCCAGCACGGGGACAGGGGATAATTCACCCCTCCACTTT
>TRBV27|NA|TRBJ2-7|many
CASRNGGVYEQYF
TGTGCCAGCAGGAACGGCGGCGTCTACGAGCAGTACTTC
>TRBV11-2|TRBD2|TRBJ2-7|many
CASSVGTSGEEQYF
TGTGCCAGCAGTGTAGGGACTAGCGGAGAAGAGCAGTACTTC
>TRBV7-9|NA|TRBJ2-7|many
CASSLEGGNYEQYF
TGTGCCAGCAGCTTAGAAGGAGGCAACTACGAGCAGTACTTC
>TRBV20-1|NA|TRBJ2-4|NA
CSARDRGPNVLAKNIQYF
TGCAGTGCTAGAGATCGTGGGCCGAATGTTCTAGCCAAAAACATTCAGTACTTC
>TRBV28|NA|TRBJ1-5|medium-sized
CASSLHRVGQPQHF
TGTGCCAGCAGTTTACACAGGGTGGGTCAGCCCCAGCATTTT
>TRBV28|NA|TRBJ2-1|NA
CASKGGRGLMYSEQFF
TGTGCCAGCAAAGGGGGGCGGGGCTTAATGTATAGTGAGCAGTTCTTC
>TRBV6-1|TRBD2|TRBJ2-7|few
CASRTLAGLAESQYF
TGTGCCAGCAGGACCCTAGCGGGACTAGCGGAATCGCAGTACTTC
>TRBV7-3|TRBD1|TRBJ2-3|many
CASSRTGTDTQYF
TGTGCCAGCAGCCGGACAGGGACAGATACGCAGTATTTT
>TRBV5-8|TRBD1|TRBJ1-5|many
CASRIQGIGNNQPQHF
TGTGCCAGCAGGATACAGGGGATTGGGAACAATCAGCCCCAGCATTTT